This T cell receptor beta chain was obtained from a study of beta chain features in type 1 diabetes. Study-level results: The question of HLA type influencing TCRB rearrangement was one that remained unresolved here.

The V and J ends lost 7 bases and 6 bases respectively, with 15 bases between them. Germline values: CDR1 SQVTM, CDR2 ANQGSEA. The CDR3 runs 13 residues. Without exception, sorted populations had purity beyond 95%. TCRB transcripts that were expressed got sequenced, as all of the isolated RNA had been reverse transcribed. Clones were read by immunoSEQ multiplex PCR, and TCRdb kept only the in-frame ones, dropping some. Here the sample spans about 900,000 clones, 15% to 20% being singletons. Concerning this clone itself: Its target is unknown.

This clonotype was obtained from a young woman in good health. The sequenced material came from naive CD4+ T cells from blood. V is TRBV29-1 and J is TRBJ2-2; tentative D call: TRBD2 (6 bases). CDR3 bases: TGCAGCGGACAGATCAGGGAGGCCGGGGAGCTGTTTTTT. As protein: CSGQIREAGELFF.